One and the same sample provided the 11 T cell receptor beta chains below, sequenced in a study of control samples from healthy donors and cancer patients. Only in-frame clones appear in the TCRdb table, and some are missing; sequencing was by immunoSEQ multiplex PCR. The sample lists fewer than 90,000 clones, around 82% occurring once. The sample comprised blood. These receptors were obtained from a man aged 45-65 years in good health.

This clone has more than one count but fewer than ten. The chain joins TRBV7-3 to TRBJ2-1, with D perhaps matching TRBD2 (5 bases). Germline V gives CDR1 SGHTA, CDR2 FQGTGA. The CDR3 has 15 amino acids. The ends were cut back, 2 bases at V and 7 bases at J, with 15 bases in the middle. DNA for the CDR3: TGTGCCAGCAGCTTAGGAGTGGGAGTTCGGAATGAGCAGTTCTTC. Translation: CASSLGVGVRNEQFF.

The chain has TRBV29-1 and TRBJ1-1; tentatively, D is TRBD1 (6 bases). This CDR3 has 14 residues. CDR1 is SQVTM, CDR2 ANQGSEA, per germline. Trimming cost V 3 bases and J 4 bases, with 15 bases left between them. The CDR3 region has the DNA TGCAGCGTTGAGGCACAGGGTACGGGCACTGAAGCTTTCTTT. It encodes CSVEAQGTGTEAFF.

This chain uses TRBV5-1 with TRBJ1-2; 7 bases are shared with TRBD1. This CDR3 has 15 residues. With V trimmed by 4 bases and J by 4 bases, 10 bases remained unmatched. Germline-derived CDR1 and CDR2 are SGHRS and YFSETQ. The CDR3 spells CASSPTIQGGYGYTF. For the CDR3, the DNA is TGCGCCAGCAGCCCGACGATCCAGGGGGGCTATGGCTACACCTTC.

This clone was seen a single time. This chain links TRBV7-6 with TRBJ2-1; D is unclear. Germline V CDR1 and CDR2: SGHVS, FNYEAQ. V lost 1 base, J lost 4 bases, and 5 bases lay in between. The CDR3 has 13 amino acids. CDR3 region: CASSLDHYNEQFF. The CDR3 DNA sequence: TGTGCCAGCAGCTTAGACCATTACAATGAGCAGTTCTTC.

V and J are TRBV11-1 and TRBJ1-6, with no clear D. V was cut by 0 bases and J by 11 bases, with 17 bases left in between. CDR3 length equals 16 residues. The germline CDR1 and CDR2 sequences are SGHAT and FQDESV (reference sequence). The CDR3 DNA follows: TGTGCCAGCAGCTTAGCGACACCGTCTAATGGGCCACCCCTCCACTTT. Amino acids: CASSLATPSNGPPLHF.

This chain links TRBV5-5 with TRBJ2-7, with 11 nucleotides matching TRBD1. The J segment lost 4 bases and the V segment lost 5 bases, leaving 5 bases of the junction unmatched. Germline assignment: CDR1 SGHKS and CDR2 YYEKEE (reference sequence). This CDR3 is built from 14 residues. CDR3: CASSPDRGLYEQYF. In DNA, the CDR3 is TGTGCCAGCAGTCCGGACAGGGGGCTATACGAGCAGTACTTC.

This sequence joins TRBV15 and TRBJ1-2; 7 nucleotides agree with TRBD1. V trimming: 1 base; J trimming: 10 bases; junction bases outside the gene matches: 6. CDR1 is LNHNV and CDR2 is YYDKDF in the germline V gene (reference sequence). CDR3 length: 13 amino acids. CDR3 residues: CATSRVGQSDYTF. The CDR3 DNA is TGTGCCACCAGCAGAGTGGGACAGAGCGACTACACCTTC.

This chain links TRBV15 with TRBJ1-2; TRBD1 might be the D (5 bases). The CDR3 spans 14 residues. The V gene's germline CDR1 is LNHNV and CDR2 YYDKDF (reference sequence). V was clipped by 3 bases and J by 4 bases, with 12 bases between them. CDR3 bases: TGTGCCACCAGCAGGAGCGGGGCGGTCTATGGCTACACCTTC. Residues: CATSRSGAVYGYTF.

The chain is built from TRBV5-5 and TRBJ1-2, with D perhaps matching TRBD1 (5 bases). CDR1 is SGHKS and CDR2 is YYEKEE in the germline V gene (reference sequence). Trimming stripped 3 bases from V and 0 bases from J, with 9 bases between. The CDR3 has 14 amino acids. The CDR3 is CASSSAGANYGYTF. The DNA for the CDR3 is TGTGCCAGCAGCTCCGCGGGGGCTAACTATGGCTACACCTTC.

The J gene is TRBJ1-5, the V gene TRBV2; tentative D call: TRBD1 (6 bases). This CDR3 region has 13 residues. From germline, CDR1 is SNHLY and CDR2 FYNNEI. V lost 8 bases to trimming and J lost 4 bases, with 12 bases between them. DNA of the CDR3: TGTGCCAGCCAGGACAGAGCGAATCAGCCCCAGCATTTT. Translated: CASQDRANQPQHF.

This chain connects TRBV18 to TRBJ1-4; 7 positions agree with TRBD1. The CDR3 contains 14 residues. V gave up 2 bases and J gave up 6 bases; unmatched junction bases: 3. Germline CDR1 and CDR2: KGHSH and LQKENI. CDR3 DNA sequence: TGTGCCAGCTCACCATTCGGGACAGATGAAAAACTGTTTTTT. It encodes CASSPFGTDEKLFF.